The present TCR beta chain was sequenced within a study of technical replicates of blood from several donors (dated by TCRdb to 2016 to 2017). Points on this clone: Its cognate antigen has yet to be identified. The record has no base qualities; no much larger clone is one base away.

The library came from the immunoSEQ multiplex PCR assay. As stored in TCRdb, this immuneACCESS dataset retains in-frame rearrangements with V and J assigned. A fraction of the clones does not appear; measured against another copy, unresolved V genes explain less than half of the discrepancy, and the remainder lacks a known reason. Within this sample are more than 65,000 clones, with approximately 93% of them counted one time only. About 0.41% of the sample is in the top ten clones. For this chain, trimming is 1 base at the V end and 8 bases at the J end, and the number of junction bases without a gene match is 2. CDR3 length: 15 amino acids, cysteine to phenylalanine. Here the CDR3 DNA is all that survives: 45 bases in frame from base 1. The germline V gene supplies CDR1 LGHNA and CDR2 YNFKEQ.

The material sequenced was T cells isolated from PBMCs. The clonotype originates from a human donor in good health. The rearrangement combines TRBV4-2 with TRBJ2-1; 13 central nucleotides agree with TRBD2. The CDR3 protein sequence reads: CASSQGLAGGYEQFF. The DNA sequence follows: TGTGCCAGCAGCCAAGGACTAGCGGGAGGATATGAGCAGTTCTTC.